This T cell receptor (beta chain) stems from a study of blood T cell repertoires in COVID-19. About the study: Italy, Spain and the United States were the sources of the convalescent and acute COVID-19 samples. T cells, B-cell-depleted T cells, or PBMCs supplied cDNA or gDNA.

Per the germline V gene, CDR1 is MGHRA and CDR2 is YSYEKL. The ends lost 1 base at V and 8 bases at J; junction bases unmatched: 8. CDR3 length equals 17 residues. Participants came from some 23 US areas, aged about 18 to 100 years. Cohorts were based on clinical histories the participants reported. Assay used: immunoSEQ multiplex PCR; TCRdb lists only in-frame clones, some missing. Of roughly 200,000 clones listed, roughly 84% are singletons. This TCR derives from a young woman who had been exposed to COVID-19. What was sequenced was PBMCs or T cells enriched from blood (not recorded which). The V and J genes are TRBV4-1 and TRBJ2-4, with TRBD2 matching over 13 bases. The CDR3 DNA reads as TGCGCCAGCAGCCAAGGGGGGACTAGCGGGGAGGAGGACATTCAGTACTTC. This sequence encodes CASSQGGTSGEEDIQYF.